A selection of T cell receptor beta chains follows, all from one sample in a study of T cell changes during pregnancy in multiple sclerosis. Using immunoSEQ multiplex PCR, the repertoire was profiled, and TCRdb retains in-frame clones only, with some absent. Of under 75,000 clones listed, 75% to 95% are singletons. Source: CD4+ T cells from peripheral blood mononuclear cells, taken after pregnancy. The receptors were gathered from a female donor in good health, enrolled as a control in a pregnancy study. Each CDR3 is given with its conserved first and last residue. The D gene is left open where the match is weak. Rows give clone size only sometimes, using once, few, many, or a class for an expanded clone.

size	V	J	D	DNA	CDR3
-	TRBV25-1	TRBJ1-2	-	TGTGCCAGCAGTGTATCTGCAGGGTGGGGAGGCTACACCTTC	CASSVSAGWGGYTF
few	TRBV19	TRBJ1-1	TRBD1	TGTGCCAGTAGTGAACAGGGGATGCATACTGAAGCTTTCTTT	CASSEQGMHTEAFF
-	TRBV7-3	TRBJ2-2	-	TGTGCCAGCAGCCCAACCGGGAGCCCCGGGGAGCTGTTTTTT	CASSPTGSPGELFF
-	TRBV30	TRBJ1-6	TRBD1	TGTGCCTGGAGTCCGGGACAGTTGGTTTATTCACCCCTCCACTTT	CAWSPGQLVYSPLHF
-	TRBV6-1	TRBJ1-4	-	TGTGCCAGCAGTCTAGGGGCAGGGTTTATTGAAAAACTGTTTTTT	CASSLGAGFIEKLFF
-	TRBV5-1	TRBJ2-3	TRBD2	TGCGCCAGCAGCCCCGGGGGGTGGGATACGCAGTATTTT	CASSPGGWDTQYF
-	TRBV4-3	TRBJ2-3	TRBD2	TGCGCCAGCAGCCCCAACGGGCGGGGGGAGGATACGCAGTATTTT	CASSPNGRGEDTQYF
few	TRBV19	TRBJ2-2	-	TGTTCGACGACAAAGAACACCGGGGAGCTGTTTTTT	CSTTKNTGELFF
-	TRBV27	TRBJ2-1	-	TGTGCCAGCAGTCCCCGGACTGAGCTCTCCTACAATGAGCAGTTCTTC	CASSPRTELSYNEQFF
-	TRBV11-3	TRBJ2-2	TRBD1	TGTGCCAGCAGCCGTCAAACAGGGGGCTTGGGCGGGGAGCTGTTTTTT	CASSRQTGGLGGELFF
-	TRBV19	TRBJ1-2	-	TGTGCCAGTAGTATTCGACAATCTGGCTACACCTTC	CASSIRQSGYTF
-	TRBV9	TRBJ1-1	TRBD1	TGTGCCAGCGGGGGGATTGACAGGGAGGCTTTCTTT	CASGGIDREAFF
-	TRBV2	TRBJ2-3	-	TGTGCCAGCAGTATTTTATACACAGATACGCAGTATTTT	CASSILYTDTQYF
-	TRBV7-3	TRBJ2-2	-	TGTGCCAGCAGTCTCCGGGTTTACGGGGAGCTGTTTTTT	CASSLRVYGELFF
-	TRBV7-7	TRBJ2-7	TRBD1	TGTGCCAGCAGCTTAGGGACAGGAGGTTCCTACGAGCAGTACTTC	CASSLGTGGSYEQYF
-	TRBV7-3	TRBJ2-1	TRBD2	TGTGCCAGCAGCTCCCAAGGGACTAGCGCGAGCTCCTACAATGAGCAGTTCTTC	CASSSQGTSASSYNEQFF
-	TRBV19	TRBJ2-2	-	TGTGCCAGTTCTCGACAGACGACCGGGGAGCTGTTTTTT	CASSRQTTGELFF
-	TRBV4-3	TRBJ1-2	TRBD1	TGCGCCAGCAGCCAAGTGACGGACAGGGACTATGGCTACACCTTC	CASSQVTDRDYGYTF
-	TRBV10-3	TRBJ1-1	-	TGTGCCATCAAAATCCAGGTGAACACTGAAGCTTTCTTT	CAIKIQVNTEAFF
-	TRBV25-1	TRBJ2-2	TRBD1	TGTGCCAGCAGTTCCCGACAGGGTGCCGCGAACACCGGGGAGCTGTTTTTT	CASSSRQGAANTGELFF
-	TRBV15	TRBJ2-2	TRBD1	TGTGCCACCAGCACCCGGACAGGGGCCAACACCGGGGAGCTGTTTTTT	CATSTRTGANTGELFF
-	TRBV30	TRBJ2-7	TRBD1	TGTGCCTCCCGGGACAGGGCCGTTAAACACGAGCAGTACTTC	CASRDRAVKHEQYF
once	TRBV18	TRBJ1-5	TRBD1	TGTGCCAGCTCACATAATTCCGGGACAGGGGCAAATCAGCCCCAGCATTTT	CASSHNSGTGANQPQHF
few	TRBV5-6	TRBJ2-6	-	TGTGCCAGCAGCTTAATATTTAGCTCTGGGGCCAACGTCCTGACTTTC	CASSLIFSSGANVLTF
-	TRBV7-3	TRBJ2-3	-	TGTGCCAGCAGCTTATTTTCCGGGGGAGGAGATACGCAGTATTTT	CASSLFSGGGDTQYF
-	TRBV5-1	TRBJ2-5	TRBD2	TGCGCCAGCAGCTCCCAAGCGGGGAGAGAAGAGACCCAGTACTTC	CASSSQAGREETQYF
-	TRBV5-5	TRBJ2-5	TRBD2	TGTGCCAGCAGCTTGGGGAGCGGGGGATCGGCTGGGGAGACCCAGTACTTC	CASSLGSGGSAGETQYF
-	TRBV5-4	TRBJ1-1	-	TGTGCCAGCAGCTTGTCTCGACAGGATGCAGCTTTCTTT	CASSLSRQDAAFF
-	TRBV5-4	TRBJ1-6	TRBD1	TGTGCCAGCAGCTTGGAGGGGGCTGGGTCCTATAATTCACCCCTCCACTTT	CASSLEGAGSYNSPLHF
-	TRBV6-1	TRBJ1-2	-	TGTGCCAGCAGTCCTCGACTCTCTGGCTACACCTTC	CASSPRLSGYTF
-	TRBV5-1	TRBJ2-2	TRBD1	TGCGCCAGCAGCTTGGCGGGACAGGGCACCGGGGAGCTGTTTTTT	CASSLAGQGTGELFF
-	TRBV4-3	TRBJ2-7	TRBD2	TGCGCCAGCAGCCCGTCGGGAAGTGACGGGGGGATAGGCTACGAGCAGTACTTC	CASSPSGSDGGIGYEQYF
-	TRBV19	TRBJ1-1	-	TGTGCGTTAGAGGCGGCCCGAACTATGAACACTGAAGCTTTCTTT	CALEAARTMNTEAFF
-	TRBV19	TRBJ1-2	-	TGTGCCAGGGAGTCGGCATACTATGGCTACACCTTC	CARESAYYGYTF
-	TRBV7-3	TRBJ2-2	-	TGTGCCAGCAGCTTAAGCTCCGGGTCCACCGGGGAGCTGTTTTTT	CASSLSSGSTGELFF
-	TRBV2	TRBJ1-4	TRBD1	TGTGCCAGCAGTGAGATTAGGACAGGGGGGGAAAAACTGTTTTTT	CASSEIRTGGEKLFF
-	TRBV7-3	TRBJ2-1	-	TGTGCCAGCAGCGCCCAACCTGGGCCCTACAATGAGCAGTTCTTC	CASSAQPGPYNEQFF
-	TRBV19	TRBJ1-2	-	TGTGCCAGTAGTATAACCGGGGATAACTATGGCTACACCTTC	CASSITGDNYGYTF
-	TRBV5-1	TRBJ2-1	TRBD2	TGCGCCAGCAGCCTTGTAGCGTCTAGCGGGGGTCTGGAGCAGTTCTTC	CASSLVASSGGLEQFF
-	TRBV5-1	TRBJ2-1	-	TGCGCCAGCAGGGGAGAGGGAAATGAGCAGTTCTTC	CASRGEGNEQFF
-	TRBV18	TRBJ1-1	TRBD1	TGTGCCAGCTCACCCACAGGGGTCAATGAAGCTTTCTTT	CASSPTGVNEAFF
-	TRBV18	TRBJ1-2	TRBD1	TGTGCCAGCTCACCTGGATTAGGACAGGTGGGGTATGGCTACACCTTC	CASSPGLGQVGYGYTF
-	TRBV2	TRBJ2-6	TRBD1	TGTGCCAGCAGTGAAACCCGTGGGGGGGACAGGGACTCTGGGGCCAACGTCCTGACTTTC	CASSETRGGDRDSGANVLTF
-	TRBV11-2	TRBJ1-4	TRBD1	TGTGCCAGCAGCCAGGACAGGGGGTCTAATGAAAAACTGTTTTTT	CASSQDRGSNEKLFF
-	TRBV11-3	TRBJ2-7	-	TGTGCCAGCAGCTTACCAGGGGTCTACGAGCAGTACTTC	CASSLPGVYEQYF
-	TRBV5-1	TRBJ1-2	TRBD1	TGCGCCAGCACTAATGGACAGGGGGTGGGCTACACCTTC	CASTNGQGVGYTF
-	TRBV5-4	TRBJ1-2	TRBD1	TGTGCCAGCAGCCAAGAGGGGGGACAGGGCTATGGCTACACCTTC	CASSQEGGQGYGYTF
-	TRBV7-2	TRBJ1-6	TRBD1	TGTGCCAGCAGCTTAGTGGACAGGGGATATCTCCGGTTT	CASSLVDRGYLRF
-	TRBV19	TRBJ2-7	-	TGTGCCAGTAGTACGAGGATCACCTACGAGCAGTACTTC	CASSTRITYEQYF
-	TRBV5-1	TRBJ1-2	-	TGCGCCAGCAGCGGAACGAGCCTAGGGGGTGGCTACACCTTC	CASSGTSLGGGYTF
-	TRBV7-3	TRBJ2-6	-	TGTGCCAGCAGCTTATTTTCAGGGACTGGGGCCAACGTCCTGACTTTC	CASSLFSGTGANVLTF
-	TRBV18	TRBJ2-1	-	TGTGCCAGCTCACCCGGGGGAGCGTCCTACAATGAGCAGTTCTTC	CASSPGGASYNEQFF
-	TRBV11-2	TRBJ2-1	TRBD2	TGTGCCAGCAGCTTAGATATAGCGGGCAATGAGCAGTTCTTC	CASSLDIAGNEQFF
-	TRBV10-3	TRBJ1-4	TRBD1	TGTGCCATCAGTGAGGGGACAGTTAATGAAAAACTGTTTTTT	CAISEGTVNEKLFF